This T cell receptor beta chain was recovered during a study of T cells in Graves' hyperthyroidism and ophthalmopathy. The TCR beta CDR3 regions underwent amplification using RNA transcripts as the source. The HTBI primer set drove a first-round RT-PCR of the TCR CDR3. TCRdb analysed the multiplex PCR reads with MiXCR anew, one entry per CDR3 protein. Counted here are around 540,000 distinct CDR3 sequences, roughly 16% occurring once; the ten biggest clones make up 25% to 30%. The germline V and J ends were trimmed by 4 bases and 6 bases, with 10 bases remaining between them. The CDR3 is made up of 11 amino acids. CDR1 is GTSNPN and CDR2 is SVGIG in the germline V gene (reference sequence). Findings of the study overall: Patients with ophthalmopathy were separated from those with stable hyperthyroidism by a 13 V-J model.

There are many counts of this clonotype. Its antigen is still unknown. The sequencing input was blood. The rearrangement uses TRBV30 and TRBJ2-7; the D gene is possibly TRBD1 (5 bases). The sequence was obtained from a woman aged 25 to 39 with Graves' ophthalmopathy. In DNA, the CDR3 is TGTGCCTGGACGCAGGGCGGCGAGCAGTACTTC. It codes for CAWTQGGEQYF.